A selection of T cell receptor beta chains follows, all from one sample in a study of radiotherapy plus CTLA-4 blockade in lung cancer. Libraries were prepared by immunoSEQ multiplex PCR; TCRdb keeps only in-frame clonotypes and omits some of them. The sample shows approximately 90,000 clones, roughly 80% of them seen only once. Source: peripheral blood, taken from a patient treated with radiotherapy plus ipilimumab. These receptors were obtained from a human donor with non-small cell lung cancer who had stable disease on radiotherapy plus ipilimumab. Both conserved end residues are part of each CDR3.

V,J,CDR3
TRBV10-1,TRBJ2-3,CASSESGPVEDTQYF
TRBV19,TRBJ2-2,CASISGGRNTGELFF
TRBV28,TRBJ1-3,CASSPPGNTIYF
TRBV6-1,TRBJ2-7,CASRRGQANYEQYF
TRBV29-1,TRBJ2-7,CSARQGFEQYF
TRBV18,TRBJ2-5,CASSPSGTGFPEGTQYF
TRBV6-1,TRBJ1-6,CASSEGRISSRIPLHF
TRBV6-1,TRBJ1-1,CASSERDRGSSEAFF
TRBV19,TRBJ2-5,CASSSLGKGTQYF
TRBV9,TRBJ2-5,CASSLEGGRWETQYF
TRBV7-6,TRBJ2-2,CASSLGGRRWSGELFF
TRBV9,TRBJ2-7,CASSPGGEGYEQYF
TRBV2,TRBJ2-7,CASSVLGDEQYF
TRBV28,TRBJ2-7,CASRLSSYEQYF
TRBV9,TRBJ2-1,CASSQVVKGGSSDEQFF
TRBV2,TRBJ2-2,CASSVEGWTGELFF
TRBV27,TRBJ2-2,CASTRGLAGPTGELFF
TRBV6-1,TRBJ1-2,CASSESGLYGYTF
TRBV18,TRBJ2-5,CASSPFQERGVQRETQYF
TRBV19,TRBJ2-1,CASSRQTLGYNEQFF
TRBV2,TRBJ2-1,CASSSSGRRGNEQFF
TRBV9,TRBJ2-1,CASSPGAEYYNEQFF
TRBV6-1,TRBJ1-1,CASSEQQGTEAFF
TRBV7-8,TRBJ1-1,CASSSGGNTEAFF
TRBV2,TRBJ2-1,CASRKNEAYNEQFF
TRBV7-3,TRBJ2-3,CASSLTARGDTQYF
TRBV28,TRBJ2-5,CASVSQSWGETQYF
TRBV28,TRBJ2-3,CASSFPTDTQYF